This is a list of T cell receptor beta chains from one sample in a study of T cells in localized non-small cell lung cancer. The assay was immunoSEQ multiplex PCR, and TCRdb's table has in-frame clones only and misses some. The sample gives 31,000 or so clones, around four fifths of which show up once; about 16% is in the top ten. Specimen: peripheral blood, collected before any cancer treatment. The receptors here all came from a male donor aged 60 or over with stage III squamous cell lung carcinoma. The CDR3 runs from the conserved cysteine through the conserved F or W.

V: TRBV28
CDR3: CATTTGRVGQYF

V: TRBV7-2
CDR3: CASSSGNWNTEAFF

V: TRBV4-3
CDR3: CASSLGLPSNSPLHF

V: TRBV2
CDR3: CASSEERSGANVLTF

V: TRBV15
CDR3: CATSRARSGQDNEQFF

V: TRBV7-2
CDR3: CASTSLSSYNEQFF

V: TRBV7-6
CDR3: CASSRSPDTSSYEQYF

V: TRBV28
CDR3: CASSLSRRRQETQYF

V: TRBV5-1
CDR3: CASSLIGLSGGYNEQFF

V: TRBV10-3
CDR3: CAISDFKRRDNYGYTF

V: TRBV4-2
CDR3: CTSSQDMGTAQYGYTF

V: TRBV2
CDR3: CASRPTSGLLYEQYF

V: TRBV13
CDR3: CASSLVGGLSGNTIYF

V: TRBV7-2
CDR3: CASRRGVTEYGYTF

V: TRBV14
CDR3: CASSQAGDTQYF

V: TRBV7-2
CDR3: CASSLGRETNEQFF

V: TRBV19
CDR3: CASKSGGAGTGELFF

V: TRBV5-8
CDR3: CASSFSGANTGELFF

V: TRBV27
CDR3: CASSLLAGGETQYF

V: TRBV5-4
CDR3: CASMNRVLVADEQFF

V: TRBV5-1
CDR3: CASSLTETGELFF

V: TRBV25-1
CDR3: CASSDGWDEQYF

V: TRBV5-6
CDR3: CASSSGGTEAFF

V: TRBV28
CDR3: CASSREGARNQPQHF

V: TRBV7-2
CDR3: CASSAIGLAGDEQFF

V: TRBV11-3
CDR3: CASSLETQYF

V: TRBV27
CDR3: CASSFRGGNTGELFF

V: TRBV7-9
CDR3: CASSNGAGGNTIYF

V: TRBV5-4
CDR3: CASSYYNEQFF

V: TRBV9
CDR3: CASSVATGYGYTF

V: TRBV9
CDR3: CASSAPRIEGTGNTIYF

V: TRBV5-4
CDR3: CASSPRTSGSIYEQYF